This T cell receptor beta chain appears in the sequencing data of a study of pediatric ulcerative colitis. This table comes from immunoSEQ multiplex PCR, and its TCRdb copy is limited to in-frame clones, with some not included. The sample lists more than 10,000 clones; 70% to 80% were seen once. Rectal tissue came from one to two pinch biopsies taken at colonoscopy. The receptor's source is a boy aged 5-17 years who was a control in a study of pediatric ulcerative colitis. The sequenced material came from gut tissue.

The CDR3 DNA follows: TGTGCCAGCAGCTTAGGGGTCGGAGATACGCAGTATTTT. This gives the protein CASSLGVGDTQYF. The rearrangement links TRBV11-3 to TRBJ2-3; no reliable D call. CDR1 and CDR2 (germline): SGHNT, YENEEA. Trimming removed 1 base from V and 5 bases from J, with 7 bases in between. The length of the CDR3 is 13 residues.